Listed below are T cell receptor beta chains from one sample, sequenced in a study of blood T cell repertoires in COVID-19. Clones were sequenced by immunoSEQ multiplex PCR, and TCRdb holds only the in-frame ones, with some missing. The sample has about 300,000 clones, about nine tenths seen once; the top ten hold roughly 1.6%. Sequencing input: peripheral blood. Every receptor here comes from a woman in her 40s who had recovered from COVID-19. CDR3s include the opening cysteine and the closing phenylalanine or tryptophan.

CASSPFQQGAAGNTIYF,TRBJ1-3,TRBV5-1
CASSGTVGELFF,TRBJ2-2,TRBV11-3
CASSESRLAENTGELFF,TRBJ2-2,TRBV10-2
CASSSTLNTEAFF,TRBJ1-1,TRBV18
CASSFLAGGQETQYF,TRBJ2-5,TRBV7-6
CASSGGRGNQPQHF,TRBJ1-5,TRBV2
CASSRGTGGTDTQYF,TRBJ2-3,TRBV6-5
CASSPGTSAVQYF,TRBJ2-3,TRBV6-2/TRBV6-3
CASSELNSPLHF,TRBJ1-6,TRBV27
CASRILAGGNNEQFF,TRBJ2-1,TRBV6-5
CASSLPRTGSTEAFF,TRBJ1-1,TRBV7-2
CASNLLGLGGTGELFF,TRBJ2-2,TRBV11-2
CATSVGQGPSNEQFF,TRBJ2-1,TRBV24-1
CASSQTGQGSDQPQHF,TRBJ1-5,TRBV3-1/TRBV3-2
CASSRPGGGRGHSPLHF,TRBJ1-6,TRBV5-6